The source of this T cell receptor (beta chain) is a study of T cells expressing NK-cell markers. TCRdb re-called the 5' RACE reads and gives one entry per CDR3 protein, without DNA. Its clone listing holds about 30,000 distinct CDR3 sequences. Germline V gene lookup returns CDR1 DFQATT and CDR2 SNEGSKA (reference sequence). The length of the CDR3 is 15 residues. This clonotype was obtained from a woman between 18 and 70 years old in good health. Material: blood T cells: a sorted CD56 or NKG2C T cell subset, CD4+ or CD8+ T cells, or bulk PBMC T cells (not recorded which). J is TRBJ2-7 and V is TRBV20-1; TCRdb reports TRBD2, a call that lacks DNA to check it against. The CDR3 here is CSANPTTSGDHEQYF.